The clone carrying this TCR beta chain turned up a few times. Its specificity is unknown. This record comes from a study of identical twins. Findings and limits, study-wide: The presence of invariant MAIT and iNKT cells could partly confound analyses of zero-insertion sequences. Carriage of fewer insertions was seen in abundant cord blood beta clonotypes, whereas memory repertoires showed none.

V was shortened by 4 bases and J by 0 bases, with 10 bases between the two germline ends. Germline V gene lookup returns CDR1 SGHTA and CDR2 FQGNSA. The CDR3 loop spans 15 amino acids. After template switching added a universal primer site, the resulting cDNA carried unique molecular identifiers. TCRdb redid the calling of the 5' RACE reads with MiXCR, one entry per CDR3 protein. The table has approximately 220,000 distinct CDR3 sequences, 6.5% to 8.5% seen once; the top ten hold around 2.1%. Another study also made use of these data, one on yellow fever vaccine responses in identical twins.

The rearrangement joins TRBV7-2 to TRBJ2-1; D ambiguous. The receptor comes from a woman under 30 in good health. The sample taken for sequencing was memory (CD45RO+) T cells sorted from blood. CDR3 residues: CASSSPSVSYNEQFF. The DNA of the CDR3 is TGTGCCAGCAGCTCACCCTCAGTCTCCTACAATGAGCAGTTCTTC.